These 12 T cell receptor beta chains originate from one sample sequenced in a study of human T cells and chemical hapten exposure. The time point here: patch test 3, about 24 weeks after DPC sensitization. Treatment here: therapeutic diphenylcyclopropenone sensitization with weekly scalp DPC. TCRdb analysed the RACE reads with MiXCR anew, one entry per CDR3 protein. Found here are 100,000 to 120,000 distinct CDR3 sequences, 34% of them singletons; the top ten hold around 2.8%. The sample was whole blood, taken in connection with sensitization to the hapten diphenylcyclopropenone (DPC). Source of these receptors: a middle-aged man with alopecia areata. Some clones in this sample may be carry-over from other donors' samples.

The chain has TRBV7-2 and TRBJ1-6; D remains ambiguous. CDR3 size: 17 residues. The V gene lost 2 bases and the J gene lost 0 bases, with 11 bases spanning the gap. From germline, CDR1 is SGHTA and CDR2 FQGNSA. The CDR3 DNA is TGTGCCAGCAGCTTACTAGCCAGGAGCTCCTATAATTCACCCCTCCACTTT. Its protein product is CASSLLARSSYNSPLHF.

This chain links TRBV4-3 with TRBJ2-3, with 7 bases that match TRBD1. The CDR3 sequence is 15 residues long. V trimming: 3 bases; J trimming: 4 bases; junction bases outside the gene matches: 7. The germline V gene has CDR1 LGHNA and CDR2 YSLEER. Here the CDR3 reads CASSQLQGRADTQYF. The CDR3 nucleotides are TGCGCCAGCAGCCAGCTACAGGGGAGAGCAGATACGCAGTATTTT.

This sequence joins TRBV6-5 and TRBJ1-6; no firm D call. The germline gives CDR1 MNHEY, CDR2 SVGAGI. V lost 5 bases, J lost 8 bases, and 10 bases lay in between. This CDR3 has 13 residues. Here the CDR3 reads CASSQLQYSPLHF. CDR3 DNA sequence: TGTGCCAGCAGTCAACTCCAATATTCACCCCTCCACTTT.

The V gene is TRBV6-5, the J gene TRBJ2-1, with 7 bases aligning to TRBD2. Trimming cost V 0 bases and J 6 bases; bases outside gene matches: 8. The CDR3 length is 16 residues. Germline V gene lookup returns CDR1 MNHEY and CDR2 SVGAGI. The CDR3 is CASSYSGIGEGNEQFF. CDR3 nucleotide sequence: TGTGCCAGCAGTTACTCGGGGATAGGGGAGGGCAATGAGCAGTTCTTC.

The chain uses TRBV6-5 and TRBJ2-7; D unresolved. Germline CDR1 MNHEY, CDR2 SVGAGI. This CDR3 is built from 14 residues. Between the trimmed V and J ends, which lost 5 bases and 3 bases, there was a span of 14 bases. CDR3 sequence (DNA): TGTGCCAGCAGTCAAGACTGGGGTGGCTACGAGCAGTACTTC. This codes for CASSQDWGGYEQYF.

The CDR3 sequence: CASRPTQGPGQPQHF. CDR3 DNA: TGTGCCAGCAGACCTACACAGGGGCCTGGACAGCCCCAGCATTTT. V gene TRBV27 combines with J gene TRBJ1-5; 7 positions agree with TRBD1. CDR3 length equals 15 residues. Germline lookup yields CDR1 MNHEY and CDR2 SMNVEV (reference sequence). With 6 bases clipped from V and 7 bases from J, the junction kept 12 bases outside the gene matches.

This clonotype turned up a few times. The genes are TRBV5-6 and TRBJ2-1; D not certain. Looked up from germline, CDR1 is SGHDT and CDR2 is YYEEEE. Trimming removed 2 bases at V and 2 bases at J, with 8 bases between. There are 14 residues in the CDR3. The CDR3 DNA reads as TGTGCCAGCAGCTTTCCTTCCCCCTACAATGAGCAGTTCTTC. It codes for CASSFPSPYNEQFF.

The rearrangement joins TRBV28 to TRBJ1-4; no clear D gene. Germline V lookup: CDR1 MDHEN, CDR2 SYDVKM. Trimming left V 4 bases short and J 6 bases short, with 9 bases between. The CDR3 consists of 13 residues. The CDR3 spells CASSYSVDEKLFF. For the CDR3, the DNA is TGTGCCAGCAGTTACAGTGTAGATGAAAAACTGTTTTTT.

The chain couples TRBV9 to TRBJ1-2; D not certain. Looked up from germline, CDR1 is SGDLS and CDR2 is YYNGEE. V lost 0 bases and J lost 4, with 13 bases in between. The CDR3 sequence is 15 residues long. CDR3 in amino acids: CASSVEVSRPYGYTF. CDR3 coding DNA: TGTGCCAGCAGCGTAGAGGTCAGTCGCCCCTATGGCTACACCTTC.

This clonotype was recorded many times. This chain joins TRBV11-3 and TRBJ2-1, with a weak D call TRBD2 (5 bases). The V gene lost 2 bases and the J gene lost 4 bases, with 9 bases spanning the gap. The CDR3 has 14 residues. Germline values: CDR1 SGHNT, CDR2 YENEEA. The CDR3 region has the DNA TGTGCCAGCAGCTTACTCCGGGGATACAATGAGCAGTTCTTC. As protein: CASSLLRGYNEQFF.

V usage is TRBV7-2 and J usage is TRBJ1-3; no reliable D call. The CDR3 is made up of 15 amino acids. With 1 base removed from V and 0 bases from J, the gap between germline ends came to 7 bases. Germline CDR1 is SGHTA and CDR2 is FQGNSA. CDR3 DNA: TGTGCCAGCAGCTTAGAGGGCCGCTCTGGAAACACCATATATTTT. Protein: CASSLEGRSGNTIYF. The whole variable domain, filled in from reference TRBV7-2 and TRBJ1-3, reads GAGVSQSPSNKVTEKGKDVELRCDPISGHTALYWYRQSLGQGLEFLIYFQGNSAPDKSGLPSDRFSAERTGGSVSTLTIQRTQQEDSAVYLCASSLEGRSGNTIYFGEGSWLTVV.

V usage is TRBV20-1 and J usage is TRBJ1-2, with 8 bases aligning to TRBD1. Germline CDR1 is DFQATT and CDR2 is SNEGSKA (reference sequence). J was trimmed by 0 bases and V by 3 bases; bases with no gene match: 3. This CDR3 is built from 14 residues. The CDR3 loop reads CSARGQEANYGYTF. CDR3 in DNA: TGCAGTGCTAGGGGACAGGAAGCTAACTATGGCTACACCTTC.